The 8 T cell receptor beta chains reported below all come from one sample, sequenced in a study of T cells in narcolepsy. The method was immunoSEQ multiplex PCR; TCRdb's version includes in-frame clones alone and lacks a portion of them. The table includes nearly 35,000 clones, approximately 80% detected once. Sample: memory (CD45RA-) CD4+ T cells from blood. The receptors come from a human donor in good health.

The V and J genes are TRBV9 and TRBJ1-6, with D unresolved. Looked up from germline, CDR1 is SGDLS and CDR2 is YYNGEE. The V end was cut by 0 bases, the J end by 10 bases, with 11 bases between. CDR3 length: 14 residues. CDR3 residues: CASSVAGIGSPLHF. CDR3 nucleotides: TGTGCCAGCAGCGTAGCCGGGATCGGGTCACCCCTCCACTTT. The full variable domain, completed using reference TRBV9 and TRBJ1-6, is DSGVTQTPKHLITATGQRVTLRCSPRSGDLSVYWYQQSLDQGLQFLIQYYNGEERAKGNILERFSAQQFPDLHSELNLSSLELGDSALYFCASSVAGIGSPLHFGNGTRLTVT.

This chain uses TRBV5-8 with TRBJ1-2, with D possibly being TRBD1 (6 bases). Germline V gives CDR1 SGHTS, CDR2 YDEGEE. The CDR3 loop spans 13 amino acids. V shed 0 bases and J shed 3 bases, with 6 bases lying between them. The CDR3 bases are TGTGCCAGCAGCTTGGAGGGGGACTATGGCTACACCTTC. Protein: CASSLEGDYGYTF.

The rearrangement uses TRBV5-4 and TRBJ2-7; tentatively, D is TRBD1 or TRBD2 (6 bases each). With 6 bases removed from V and 2 bases from J, the gap between germline ends came to 15 bases. This CDR3 contains 14 residues. Germline CDR1 SGHNT, CDR2 YYREEE (reference sequence). CDR3 amino acids: CASTLEGDPYEQYF. In DNA, the CDR3 is TGTGCCAGCACCCTGGAGGGGGACCCCTACGAGCAGTACTTC.

This chain connects TRBV6-6 to TRBJ2-1; TRBD1 or TRBD2 may be the D gene (5 bases each). The CDR3 spans 14 residues. V lost 0 bases and J lost 7, with 10 bases in between. Per the germline V gene, CDR1 is MNHNY and CDR2 is SVGAGI (reference sequence). CDR3 DNA: TGTGCCAGCAGTTACTCTGAGGGGATGAATGAGCAGTTCTTC. Its protein is CASSYSEGMNEQFF.

This clone was detected a few times. This chain links TRBV18 with TRBJ1-3; no firm D call. CDR1 is KGHSH and CDR2 is LQKENI in the germline V gene. The length of the CDR3 is 14 residues. V was cut by 2 bases and J by 1 base, with 6 bases left in between. The CDR3 DNA reads as TGTGCCAGCTCACCAGGGGATTCTGGAAACACCATATATTTT. Encoded protein: CASSPGDSGNTIYF.

The chain couples TRBV2 to TRBJ1-6; possible D gene TRBD1, 5 bases. The V and J ends lost 8 bases and 5 bases respectively, with 19 bases between them. The CDR3 has 16 amino acids. The germline V gene encodes CDR1 SNHLY and CDR2 FYNNEI. CDR3 residues: CASGGIPSINNSPLHF. The CDR3 DNA sequence: TGTGCCAGCGGGGGGATCCCGTCAATAAATAATTCACCCCTCCACTTT. Together with reference TRBV2 and TRBJ1-6, the CDR3 gives the full variable domain: EPEVTQTPSHQVTQMGQEVILRCVPISNHLYFYWYRQILGQKVEFLVSFYNNEISEKSEIFDDQFSVERPDGSNFTLKIRSTKLEDSAMYFCASGGIPSINNSPLHFGNGTRLTVT.

The rearrangement uses TRBV18 and TRBJ2-6; unclear D gene. Germline V gene data show CDR1 as KGHSH and CDR2 as LQKENI. V lost 3 bases to trimming and J lost 0 bases, with 9 bases between them. This CDR3 has 16 residues. CDR3 DNA sequence: TGTGCCAGCTCACCGGTCCCCACCTCTGGGGCCAACGTCCTGACTTTC. Translating gives CASSPVPTSGANVLTF. Together with reference TRBV18 and TRBJ2-6, the CDR3 gives the full variable domain: NAGVMQNPRHLVRRRGQEARLRCSPMKGHSHVYWYRQLPEEGLKFMVYLQKENIIDESGMPKERFSAEFPKEGPSILRIQQVVRGDSAAYFCASSPVPTSGANVLTFGAGSRLTVL.

The CDR3 sequence: CASRIGWGNYGYTF. CDR3 bases: TGTGCCAGCAGAATAGGTTGGGGGAACTATGGCTACACCTTC. This chain connects TRBV28 to TRBJ1-2, with D maybe TRBD1 (5 bases). CDR3 length: 14 amino acids. V lost 6 bases, J lost 2 bases, and 13 bases lay in between. Germline V gene data show CDR1 as MDHEN and CDR2 as SYDVKM.